A single sample gave rise to the 5 T cell receptor beta chains below, sequenced in a study of blood T cell repertoires in COVID-19. Profiled with immunoSEQ multiplex PCR; TCRdb holds only in-frame clones, not every one. The sample has about 300,000 clones, around 92% seen once. Input material: PBMCs or T cells enriched from blood (not recorded which). The source is a woman aged 50 to 60 who had been exposed to COVID-19.

The CDR3, as DNA: TGTGCCATCAGTGACTCAGGGGCAGGGGATGGCGTTGGCTACACCTTC. Its protein is CAISDSGAGDGVGYTF. This chain uses TRBV10-3 with TRBJ1-2; D is perhaps TRBD1 (6 bases). CDR3 length: 16 amino acids. Germline V gives CDR1 ENHRY, CDR2 SYGVKD. Trimming left V 3 bases short and J 7 bases short, with 21 bases between.

The chain uses TRBV28 and TRBJ1-4; no clear D. The CDR3 is 15 amino acids. The V gene's germline CDR1 is MDHEN and CDR2 SYDVKM. The V end was cut by 2 bases, the J end by 5 bases, with 12 bases between. CDR3 DNA: TGTGCCAGCAGTTTAATCGGACTCCAAAATGAAAAACTGTTTTTT. Its translation is CASSLIGLQNEKLFF. The full variable domain, with the rest looked up from reference TRBV28 and TRBJ1-4, is DVKVTQSSRYLVKRTGEKVFLECVQDMDHENMFWYRQDPGLGLRLIYFSYDVKMKEKGDIPEGYSVSREKKERFSLILESASTNQTSMYLCASSLIGLQNEKLFFGSGTQLSVL.

The CDR3 coding sequence is TGTGCCAGCAGCTTAGCGCTAGGTCCGGGGTGGGAGCAGTACTTC. This sequence encodes CASSLALGPGWEQYF. The chain joins TRBV7-2 to TRBJ2-7; the D gene is possibly TRBD2 (5 bases). The germline gives CDR1 SGHTA, CDR2 FQGNSA. There are 15 residues in the CDR3. The V and J ends lost 0 bases and 7 bases respectively, with 16 bases between them.

This chain links TRBV11-3 with TRBJ2-1, with a weak D call TRBD1 (5 bases). This CDR3 spans 16 amino acids. V was clipped by 5 bases and J by 3 bases, with 17 bases between them. Per germline, CDR1 SGHNT and CDR2 YENEEA. This CDR3 is CASSRLGQGFYNEQFF. The CDR3 DNA sequence: TGTGCCAGCAGCCGGCTGGGGCAGGGTTTCTACAATGAGCAGTTCTTC.

The chain has TRBV30 and TRBJ2-5, with TRBD2 identical over 9 bases. Unmatched junction bases numbered 5, after V lost 0 bases and J lost 3 bases. The length of the CDR3 is 15 residues. CDR1 is GTSNPN and CDR2 is SVGIG in the germline V gene (reference sequence). CDR3 in DNA: TGTGCCTGGAGTGTACAAGCGGGGGGCGAAGAGACCCAGTACTTC. It translates to CAWSVQAGGEETQYF.